These 5 T cell receptor beta chains originate from one sample sequenced in a study of T-cell reconstitution after alpha-beta-depleted transplantation in children. Unique molecular identifiers were incorporated during preparation of the TCRbeta library. MiXCR was run by TCRdb on the PCR reads, yielding one entry per CDR3 protein. The sample consists of about 590,000 distinct CDR3 sequences, over 10% of them appearing once. The sample in question was PBMCs, mostly from graft donor cells, obtained 360 days after TCRalphabeta/CD19-depleted stem cell transplant. Receptors originate from a male patient under 18 who had a stem cell transplant for acute myeloid leukemia, so the T cells may come from the graft donor.

DNA of the CDR3: TGTGCCAGCACCTTTCTAGCGGGAGAGGGCGAGCAGTACTTC. This encodes CASTFLAGEGEQYF. This sequence joins TRBV6-2 or TRBV6-3 and TRBJ2-7, with 10 bases that match TRBD2. The length of the CDR3 is 14 residues. Germline V gene data show CDR1 as MNHEY and CDR2 as SVGEGT. The V gene end was trimmed by 7 bases and the J gene end by 6 bases; junction bases not matched to a gene: 9.

The genes are TRBV5-1 and TRBJ2-1; a possible D gene is TRBD2 (5 bases). Germline V CDR1 and CDR2: SGHRS, YFSETQ. The CDR3 has 16 residues. Trimming shortened V by 3 bases and J by 4 bases, and 17 bases separated the two germline ends. CDR3 in amino acids: CASSYFKGVAYNEQFF. The DNA for the CDR3 is TGCGCCAGCAGCTACTTTAAGGGAGTCGCTTACAATGAGCAGTTCTTC.

The gene calls are TRBV20-1 and TRBJ2-3; 9 bases align to TRBD2. Germline values: CDR1 DFQATT, CDR2 SNEGSKA (reference sequence). The CDR3 totals 14 residues. Trimming took 3 bases from V and 6 from J; bases not matched to a gene: 7. Here the CDR3 reads CSARRVAGADTQYF. The CDR3 bases are TGCAGTGCTAGGAGGGTAGCGGGAGCGGATACGCAGTATTTT.

This clonotype was counted between two and nine times. The V and J genes are TRBV20-1 and TRBJ2-1, with a possible D match to TRBD2 (5 bases). The V end was cut by 1 base, the J end by 7 bases, with 11 bases between. Germline CDR1 and CDR2: DFQATT and SNEGSKA (reference sequence). CDR3 length: 13 residues. CDR3 amino acids: CSARGAAENEQFF. CDR3 nucleotides: TGCAGTGCTAGAGGCGCAGCGGAAAATGAGCAGTTCTTC.

In its sample, this clonotype was seen many times. V usage is TRBV5-6 and J usage is TRBJ2-7; no clear D. Germline-derived CDR1 and CDR2 are SGHDT and YYEEEE. Trimming cost V 1 base and J 7 bases, with 6 bases left between them. The CDR3 has 11 residues. This CDR3 reads CASSLSLEQYF. CDR3 nucleotide sequence: TGTGCCAGCAGCTTGAGTCTAGAGCAGTACTTC.